The 4 T cell receptor beta chains presented below share a single source sample, sequenced in a study of blood T cell repertoires in COVID-19. Sequencing used immunoSEQ multiplex PCR; TCRdb keeps in-frame clones, though not all of them. The repertoire holds roughly 140,000 clones, with roughly 90% as singletons. Source material: PBMCs or T cells enriched from blood (not recorded which). The receptors shown here come from a woman aged 30 to 39 with acute COVID-19.

This chain joins TRBV28 and TRBJ2-3; 8 positions agree with TRBD2. Germline V gives CDR1 MDHEN, CDR2 SYDVKM. The V and J ends lost 3 bases and 4 bases, in that order; junction bases with no gene match: 6. This CDR3 region has 15 residues. The CDR3 loop is CASSLRGAGPDTQYF. Written as DNA, the CDR3 is TGTGCCAGCAGTTTGCGGGGGGCGGGACCAGATACGCAGTATTTT. Full variable domain (missing parts from reference TRBV28 and TRBJ2-3): DVKVTQSSRYLVKRTGEKVFLECVQDMDHENMFWYRQDPGLGLRLIYFSYDVKMKEKGDIPEGYSVSREKKERFSLILESASTNQTSMYLCASSLRGAGPDTQYFGPGTRLTVL.

The J gene is TRBJ1-2, the V gene TRBV9, with D tentatively TRBD1 (5 bases). This CDR3 is 13 amino acids long. V was pared by 0 bases and J by 8 bases, with 11 bases between. Germline V lookup: CDR1 SGDLS, CDR2 YYNGEE. DNA for the CDR3: TGTGCCAGCAGCGTAGCCCCAGGGTACGGCTACACCTTC. It yields the protein CASSVAPGYGYTF.

This chain joins TRBV29-1 and TRBJ1-2; D ambiguous. V shed 4 bases and J shed 3 bases, with 24 bases lying between them. The CDR3 extends over 17 amino acids. Per the germline V gene, CDR1 is SQVTM and CDR2 is ANQGSEA. In DNA, the CDR3 is TGCAGCGTTGGAAATCGGAACAGTCTCGTTAAGGACTATGGCTACACCTTC. Protein: CSVGNRNSLVKDYGYTF.

The CDR3 loop is CASSLRGTDTQYF. In DNA form, the CDR3 reads TGTGCCAGCAGTTTGAGGGGCACAGATACGCAGTATTTT. This rearrangement joins TRBV12-3 or TRBV12-4 to TRBJ2-3; D may be TRBD2 (5 bases). The CDR3 length is 13 residues. The V end was cut by 3 bases, the J end by 1 base, with 5 bases between.